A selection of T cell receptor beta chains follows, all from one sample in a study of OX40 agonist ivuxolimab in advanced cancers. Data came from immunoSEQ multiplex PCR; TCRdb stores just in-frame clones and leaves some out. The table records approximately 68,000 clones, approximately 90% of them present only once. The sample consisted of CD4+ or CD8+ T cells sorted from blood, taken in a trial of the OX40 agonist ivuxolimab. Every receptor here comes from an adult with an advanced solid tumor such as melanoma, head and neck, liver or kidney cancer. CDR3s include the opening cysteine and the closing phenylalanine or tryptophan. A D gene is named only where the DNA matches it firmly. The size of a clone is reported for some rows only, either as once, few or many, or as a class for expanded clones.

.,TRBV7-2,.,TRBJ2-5,TGTGCCAGCAGCTTACAGTCAGGGATAGCCCAAGAGACCCAGTACTTC,CASSLQSGIAQETQYF
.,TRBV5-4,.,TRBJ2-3,TGTGCCAGCAGCTTCAGTGGTGGGGATACGCAGTATTTT,CASSFSGGDTQYF
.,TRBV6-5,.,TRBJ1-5,TGTGCCAGCAGTAGCGGGAATCAGCCCCAGCATTTT,CASSSGNQPQHF
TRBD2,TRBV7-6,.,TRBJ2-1,TGTGCCAGCAGCAAGTCGGGGGGGCCCTACAATGAGCAGTTCTTC,CASSKSGGPYNEQFF
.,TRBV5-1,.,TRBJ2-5,TGCGCCAGCCGCTCGGGGGGCAACCAAGAGACCCAGTACTTC,CASRSGGNQETQYF
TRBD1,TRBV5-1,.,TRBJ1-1,TGCGCCAGCAGCTCACAGACAGGGTTTAACACTGAAGCTTTCTTT,CASSSQTGFNTEAFF
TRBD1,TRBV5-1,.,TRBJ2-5,TGCGCCAGCAGCCCGAGAGGGGGCGCGGAAGAGACCCAGTACTTC,CASSPRGGAEETQYF
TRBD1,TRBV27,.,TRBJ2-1,TGTGCCAGCAGTTTCAGACAGGGATGGTCCTACAATGAGCAGTTCTTC,CASSFRQGWSYNEQFF
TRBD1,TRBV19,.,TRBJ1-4,TGTGCCAGTAGTACGAATCGACAGGGAACTAATGAAAAACTGTTTTTT,CASSTNRQGTNEKLFF
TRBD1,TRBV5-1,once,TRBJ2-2,TGCGCCAGCAGCTTGGCGACAGGGTCCACCGGGGAGCTGTTTTTT,CASSLATGSTGELFF
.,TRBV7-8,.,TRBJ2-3,TGTGCCAGCAGCTCCCGCCGGGACACCACAGATACGCAGTATTTT,CASSSRRDTTDTQYF
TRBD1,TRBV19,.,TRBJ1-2,TGTGCCAGTACCCAATATGGGGACAGGGCCTATGGCTACACCTTC,CASTQYGDRAYGYTF
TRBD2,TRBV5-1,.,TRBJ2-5,TGCGCCAGCAGCTTGGTGGGACTAGCGGGACGGGAGACCCAGTACTTC,CASSLVGLAGRETQYF
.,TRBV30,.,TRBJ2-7,TGTGCCTGGGAGGGCAGGACCTACGAGCAGTACTTC,CAWEGRTYEQYF
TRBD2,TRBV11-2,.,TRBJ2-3,TGTGCCAGCAGCTTAGGAGCTAGCGGGGGCACAGATACGCAGTATTTT,CASSLGASGGTDTQYF
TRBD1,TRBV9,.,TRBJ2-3,TGTGCCAGCAGCGTCAGACAGGGCCAGTTAGATACGCAGTATTTT,CASSVRQGQLDTQYF
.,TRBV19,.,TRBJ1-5,TGTGCCAGTAGTTCATTCTACAGGGAAAATCAGCCCCAGCATTTT,CASSSFYRENQPQHF
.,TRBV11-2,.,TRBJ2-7,TGTGCCAGCAGCGTATACGGGCACTACGAGCAGTACTTC,CASSVYGHYEQYF
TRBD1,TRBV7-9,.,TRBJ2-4,TGTGCCAGCAGCTCCGGACAGGGGATGAACATTCAGTACTTC,CASSSGQGMNIQYF
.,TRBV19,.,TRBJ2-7,TGTGCCACGTTAGATCTAGCGCGACCCTACGAGCAGTACTTC,CATLDLARPYEQYF
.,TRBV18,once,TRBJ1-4,TGTGCCAGCTCACCTCAGGGAAATAATGAAAAACTGTTTTTT,CASSPQGNNEKLFF
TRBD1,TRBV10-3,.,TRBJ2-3,TGTGCCATCAGGGGACAGGGTACCACAGATACGCAGTATTTT,CAIRGQGTTDTQYF
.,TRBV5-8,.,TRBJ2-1,TGTGCCAGCAGAGGCGGATACTACAATGAGCAGTTCTTC,CASRGGYYNEQFF
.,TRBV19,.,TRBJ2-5,TGTGCCAGTCGAGGGGGATTGGATGTCCAAGAGACCCAGTACTTC,CASRGGLDVQETQYF
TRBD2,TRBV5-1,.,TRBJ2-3,TGCGCCAGCAGCTTGGGTTCCGGGGGGGCCCGCGCCACAGATACGCAGTATTTT,CASSLGSGGARATDTQYF
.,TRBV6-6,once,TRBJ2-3,TGTGCCAGCAGTCCTCAACAGACTAGCACAGATACGCAGTATTTT,CASSPQQTSTDTQYF
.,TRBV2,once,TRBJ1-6,TGTGCCAGCAGTGAAGATCCGCAGGGCCGCAATTCACCCCTCCACTTT,CASSEDPQGRNSPLHF
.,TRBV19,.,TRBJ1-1,TGTGCCAGTAGTATCCGGGAGGGCGTGGGCACTGAAGCTTTCTTT,CASSIREGVGTEAFF
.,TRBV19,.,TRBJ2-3,TGTGCCAGTAGTATTTCAGGAGCCCCAGATACGCAGTATTTT,CASSISGAPDTQYF
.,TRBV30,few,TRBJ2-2,TGTGCCTGGACCCCTGGCTATACCGGGGAGCTGTTTTTT,CAWTPGYTGELFF
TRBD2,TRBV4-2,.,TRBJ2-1,TGTGCCAGCAGCCAACTGGGACTAGCGGGAGGGCATGAGCAGTTCTTC,CASSQLGLAGGHEQFF
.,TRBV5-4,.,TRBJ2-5,TGTGCCAGCAGCTTGGCCGGGCGGGACCAAGAGACCCAGTACTTC,CASSLAGRDQETQYF
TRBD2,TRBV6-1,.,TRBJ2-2,TGTGCCAGCAGTGAGGGAGCGGGGGGTTCCACCGGGGAGCTGTTTTTT,CASSEGAGGSTGELFF
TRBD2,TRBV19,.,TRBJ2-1,TGTGCCAGTAGAGGACTAGCGGGAGGGGATAATGAGCAGTTCTTC,CASRGLAGGDNEQFF
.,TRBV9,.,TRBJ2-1,TGTGCCAGCAGCGTAGTTCTTAGCGATGAGCAGTTCTTC,CASSVVLSDEQFF
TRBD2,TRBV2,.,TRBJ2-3,TGTGCCAGGACTGGACTAGCGGGAACAGATACGCAGTATTTT,CARTGLAGTDTQYF
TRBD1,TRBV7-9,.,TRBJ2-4,TGTGCCAGCAGCACCCGACAGGGGCAAAACATTCAGTACTTC,CASSTRQGQNIQYF
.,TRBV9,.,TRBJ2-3,TGTGCCAGCAGCGTAGATTCTGTTCAAGATACGCAGTATTTT,CASSVDSVQDTQYF
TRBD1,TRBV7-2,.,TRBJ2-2,TGTGCCAGCAGCTCCGGGACAGGGACTTATAGGGAGCTGTTTTTT,CASSSGTGTYRELFF
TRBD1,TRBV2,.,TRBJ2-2,TGTGCCAGCAGTGCGGACAGGGGGTTGGCCGGGGAGCTGTTTTTT,CASSADRGLAGELFF
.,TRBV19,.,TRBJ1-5,TGTGCCAGTAGTATGGAGGTTAGCAATCAGCCCCAGCATTTT,CASSMEVSNQPQHF
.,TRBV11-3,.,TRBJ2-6,TGTGCCAGCAGCCACGAAGGGGAGTCCTCTGGGGCCAACGTCCTGACTTTC,CASSHEGESSGANVLTF
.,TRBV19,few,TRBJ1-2,TGTGCCAGTAGGCCCGTAGAGGGAATGAATGGCTACACCTTC,CASRPVEGMNGYTF